The 25 T cell receptor beta chains below were found in one sample sequenced in a study of cytomegalovirus exposure and HLA in healthy donors. Researchers ran the PCR with 60 Vbeta and 13 Jbeta primers. Only in-frame clones appear in the TCRdb table, and some are missing; sequencing was by immunoSEQ multiplex PCR. The table lists 200,000 or so clones, roughly nine tenths of them singletons. The source material was PBMCs. The receptors here all came from a girl younger than two in good health and CMV-seronegative.

The rearrangement uses TRBV28 and TRBJ2-5; tentatively, D is TRBD1 (5 bases). This CDR3 region has 15 residues. V lost 5 bases and J lost 5, with 18 bases in between. Germline lookup yields CDR1 MDHEN and CDR2 SYDVKM. The CDR3 region is CASSPITIRVETQYF. The DNA of the CDR3 is TGTGCCAGCAGTCCTATTACTATCAGGGTCGAGACCCAGTACTTC.

The chain combines TRBV11-2 with TRBJ2-7; 7 bases are shared with TRBD1. The CDR3 length is 15 residues. The V segment lost 5 bases and the J segment 3 bases; nucleotides outside the gene matches: 10. Germline V gene data show CDR1 as SGHAT and CDR2 as FQNNGV. CDR3 sequence: CASSGGQTFNYEQYF. The CDR3 DNA is TGTGCCAGCAGCGGGGGACAGACCTTTAACTACGAGCAGTACTTC.

The chain employs TRBV9 and TRBJ1-1, with 8 bases fitting TRBD1. V was pared by 3 bases and J by 0 bases, with 7 bases of the junction left unmatched. Germline lookup yields CDR1 SGDLS and CDR2 YYNGEE. This CDR3 spans 16 amino acids. The CDR3 DNA reads as TGTGCCAGCAGCGCGTACAGGGGGGGGATGAACACTGAAGCTTTCTTT. Translated, it gives CASSAYRGGMNTEAFF.

About this clone: Other DNA variants within this sample encode the same CDR3. The chain has TRBV2 and TRBJ2-5; 13 nucleotides match TRBD2. This CDR3 has 15 amino acids. V trimming: 6 bases; J trimming: 1 base; junction bases outside the gene matches: 2. CDR1 is SNHLY and CDR2 is FYNNEI in the germline V gene. The CDR3: CASRRLAGGQETQYF. CDR3 DNA sequence: TGTGCCAGCAGAAGACTAGCGGGGGGCCAAGAGACCCAGTACTTC.

The gene calls are TRBV29-1 and TRBJ1-2, with 12 nucleotides matching TRBD1. The CDR3 runs 13 residues. The germline V gene has CDR1 SQVTM and CDR2 ANQGSEA. V dropped 5 bases and J dropped 8; count of bases not matched to a gene: 6. CDR3 sequence (DNA): TGCAGCGTTTCGGGACAGGGGGCGCGGGGCTACACCTTC. Amino acids: CSVSGQGARGYTF.

V and J are TRBV7-6 and TRBJ1-3; D is uncertain. The CDR3 runs 15 residues. V was pared by 2 bases and J by 2 bases, with 10 bases between. Per germline, CDR1 SGHVS and CDR2 FNYEAQ. The CDR3 DNA sequence: TGTGCCAGCAGCTTATCCAAGCAGGCTGGAAACACCATATATTTT. Amino acids: CASSLSKQAGNTIYF. Filled out from reference TRBV7-6 and TRBJ1-3, the complete variable domain reads GAGVSQSPRYKVTKRGQDVALRCDPISGHVSLYWYRQALGQGPEFLTYFNYEAQQDKSGLPNDRFSAERPEGSISTLTIQRTEQRDSAMYRCASSLSKQAGNTIYFGEGSWLTVV.

This chain uses TRBV5-1 with TRBJ1-5, with TRBD1 identical over 7 bases. The CDR3 is made up of 15 amino acids. Germline loops: CDR1 SGHRS, CDR2 YFSETQ. Trimming took 0 bases from V and 0 from J; bases not matched to a gene: 0. This chain's CDR3 is CASSLEGASNQPQHF. Here the CDR3 DNA reads TGCGCCAGCAGCTTGGAGGGGGCTAGCAATCAGCCCCAGCATTTT.

Here the CDR3 DNA reads TGTGCCAGCAGCCGCGACACAGGGTTTGGGCAGCCCCAGCATTTT. This codes for CASSRDTGFGQPQHF. The chain is built from TRBV7-2 and TRBJ1-5, with a weak D call TRBD1 (6 bases). CDR3 length: 15 residues. Trimming shortened V by 5 bases and J by 7 bases, and 18 bases separated the two germline ends. Germline assignment: CDR1 SGHTA and CDR2 FQGNSA.

The chain employs TRBV2 and TRBJ1-2, with D perhaps matching TRBD1 (6 bases). CDR1 and CDR2 (germline): SNHLY, FYNNEI. Trimming cost V 6 bases and J 5 bases, with 13 bases left between them. The CDR3 spans 13 residues. CDR3: CASSPGQLYGYTF. The CDR3 DNA follows: TGTGCCAGCAGCCCCGGACAGTTGTATGGCTACACCTTC.

This chain links TRBV30 with TRBJ2-1; no firm D call. The V gene lost 5 bases and the J gene lost 10 bases, with 9 bases spanning the gap. The CDR3 covers 10 residues. Germline lookup yields CDR1 GTSNPN and CDR2 SVGIG (reference sequence). The chain's CDR3 is CAWAEPEQFF. CDR3 DNA sequence: TGTGCCTGGGCTGAGCCAGAGCAGTTCTTC.

This clone was recorded only once. The chain combines TRBV2 with TRBJ1-4, with D perhaps TRBD1 (5 bases). V was cut by 2 bases and J by 2 bases, with 18 bases left in between. In germline, CDR1 is SNHLY, CDR2 FYNNEI. CDR3 length: 18 residues. In nucleotides, the CDR3 is TGTGCCAGCAGTGAAACGCCGGGGGTAGTTTCGACTAATGAAAAACTGTTTTTT. It codes for CASSETPGVVSTNEKLFF.

The chain uses TRBV6-5 and TRBJ1-5; 10 bases are a match to TRBD1. After removal of 4 bases from V and 6 bases from J, the junction contained 3 bases not matched to a gene. The CDR3 loop spans 14 amino acids. CDR1 is MNHEY, CDR2 SVGAGI, per germline. CDR3 bases: TGTGCCAGCAGTTTCGGACAGGGGGGTCAGCCCCAGCATTTT. Translation gives CASSFGQGGQPQHF.

The V call is TRBV27, the J call TRBJ2-7; a weak D match, TRBD2 (8 bases). Germline CDR1 MNHEY, CDR2 SMNVEV (reference sequence). CDR3 size: 16 residues. Trimming shortened V by 8 bases and J by 0 bases, and 20 bases separated the two germline ends. CDR3 coding DNA: TGTGCCAGCGCCACCGGGGGGGCAGGGGGCTCCTACGAGCAGTACTTC. It is translated as CASATGGAGGSYEQYF.

The chain employs TRBV2 and TRBJ2-7, with D perhaps TRBD1 (6 bases). Germline-derived CDR1 and CDR2 are SNHLY and FYNNEI. Trimming left V 5 bases short and J 3 bases short, with 11 bases between. The CDR3 consists of 13 residues. The CDR3 region has the DNA TGTGCCAGCAGTTTGGGACATCGCTACGAGCAGTACTTC. Translation: CASSLGHRYEQYF.

The V call is TRBV7-3, the J call TRBJ2-7; 13 bases are a match to TRBD2. Losses at the gene ends were 2 bases for V and 5 bases for J; bases not matched to a gene: 3. This CDR3 spans 15 amino acids. Germline assignment: CDR1 SGHTA and CDR2 FQGTGA. CDR3 DNA sequence: TGTGCCAGCAGCTTAGGACTAGCGGGAGTCGACGAGCAGTACTTC. Its translation: CASSLGLAGVDEQYF.

The J gene is TRBJ1-3, the V gene TRBV2; TRBD1 aligns across 8 bases. The CDR3 has 13 amino acids. V lost 10 bases to trimming and J lost 4 bases; unmatched junction nucleotides: 6. Germline loops: CDR1 SNHLY, CDR2 FYNNEI. The CDR3 sequence: CATKQGEGNTIYF. Written as DNA, the CDR3 is TGTGCCACCAAACAGGGGGAAGGAAACACCATATATTTT.

Here the CDR3 reads CASSVHSEQFF. The CDR3 region has the DNA TGTGCCAGCAGTGTTCATAGTGAGCAGTTCTTC. The chain is built from TRBV25-1 and TRBJ2-1; D uncertain. Germline V gene lookup returns CDR1 MGHDK and CDR2 SYGVNS. This CDR3 region has 11 residues. Trimming removed 4 bases from V and 9 bases from J, with 7 bases in between. Using reference TRBV25-1 and TRBJ2-1 for the parts outside the CDR3, the full variable domain is EADIYQTPRYLVIGTGKKITLECSQTMGHDKMYWYQQDPGMELHLIHYSYGVNSTEKGDLSSESTVSRIRTEHFPLTLESARPSHTSQYLCASSVHSEQFFGPGTRLTVL.

This clone appeared a few times. V is TRBV30 and J is TRBJ1-2, with D unclear. The germline CDR1 and CDR2 sequences are GTSNPN and SVGIG (reference sequence). This CDR3 is 16 amino acids long. Trimming took 0 bases from V and 1 from J, leaving 15 bases between them. CDR3 residues: CAWSVVRTDFNYGYTF. The CDR3 DNA follows: TGTGCCTGGAGTGTAGTAAGAACAGATTTTAACTATGGCTACACCTTC.

The chain is built from TRBV5-4 and TRBJ1-4; no definite D call. The CDR3 runs 16 residues. Germline assignment: CDR1 SGHNT and CDR2 YYREEE (reference sequence). The V end lost 1 base, the J end lost 4 bases, and 14 bases lay between the germline ends. CDR3 DNA sequence: TGTGCCAGCAGCTTGCCTCCCTCTTCGGGTAATGAAAAACTGTTTTTT. It yields the protein CASSLPPSSGNEKLFF.

V usage is TRBV13 and J usage is TRBJ2-1; D perhaps matches TRBD2 (6 bases). Germline V CDR1 and CDR2: PRHDT, FYEKMQ (reference sequence). The germline V and J ends were trimmed by 3 bases and 1 base, with 10 bases remaining between them. The CDR3 extends over 15 amino acids. The DNA of the CDR3 is TGTGCCAGCAGCTTCAGCGGGTCTTCCTACAATGAGCAGTTCTTC. Amino acid sequence: CASSFSGSSYNEQFF.

This rearrangement joins TRBV28 to TRBJ2-3, with D hard to call. CDR3 length: 14 amino acids. The ends were cut back, 5 bases at V and 4 bases at J, with 13 bases in the middle. Germline CDR1 reads MDHEN; CDR2 reads SYDVKM. CDR3 amino acids: CASSLGVPSDTQYF. The CDR3 region has the DNA TGTGCCAGCAGTCTTGGAGTCCCCTCAGATACGCAGTATTTT.

The chain is built from TRBV6-5 and TRBJ2-1; D might be TRBD1 (5 bases). Germline-derived CDR1 and CDR2 are MNHEY and SVGAGI. Trimming took off 7 bases at V and 6 bases at J, with 19 bases between the two ends. The CDR3 is made up of 15 amino acids. The CDR3 reads CASTPAQGGFNEQFF. The CDR3 DNA sequence: TGTGCCAGCACTCCGGCTCAGGGTGGCTTCAATGAGCAGTTCTTC.

The J gene is TRBJ1-4, the V gene TRBV9; D remains ambiguous. Trimming pared 2 bases from V and 8 bases from J, leaving 10 bases between. The CDR3 length is 13 residues. Germline V gene data show CDR1 as SGDLS and CDR2 as YYNGEE. The DNA of the CDR3 is TGTGCCAGCAGCGTCGGAGGAGACGAAAAACTGTTTTTT. It encodes CASSVGGDEKLFF.

V usage is TRBV30 and J usage is TRBJ2-7, with D maybe TRBD1 (6 bases). The CDR3 consists of 13 residues. V lost 2 bases and J 2 bases, leaving 10 bases between the germline ends. Per germline, CDR1 GTSNPN and CDR2 SVGIG (reference sequence). This chain's CDR3 is CAWSTGYPYEQYF. The CDR3 nucleotides are TGTGCCTGGAGTACAGGGTACCCCTACGAGCAGTACTTC.

This rearrangement joins TRBV6-5 to TRBJ1-1; D is perhaps TRBD1 (6 bases). The CDR3 consists of 14 residues. V was trimmed by 3 bases and J by 6 bases, leaving 14 bases between them. CDR1 and CDR2 (germline): MNHEY, SVGAGI. The CDR3 DNA is TGTGCCAGCAGTTATCTCAGGGGAAAGGCTGAAGCTTTCTTT. Its protein is CASSYLRGKAEAFF.